This T cell receptor (beta chain) was sequenced for a study of blood T cell repertoires in COVID-19. The wider study: Some COVID-19 samples were acute and others convalescent; all came from the United States, Italy and Spain. PBMCs, B-cell-depleted T cells, or T cells were the source of the cDNA or gDNA that made up the material.

The CDR3 has 18 residues. V was pared by 0 bases and J by 4 bases, with 8 bases of the junction left unmatched. Germline CDR1 reads SGDLS; CDR2 reads YYNGEE. Those enrolled in Seattle joined during active infection and were followed longitudinally afterward. In the study's own analysis: Amplification of reference gene primers provided the estimated nucleated cell counts. Profiling relied on immunoSEQ multiplex PCR, and the TCRdb table lists in-frame clones only, not all of them. V and J calls and clone size follow that table, whereas D and trimming were derived from the DNA. The sample consists of around 470,000 clones, 89% of them appearing once. This clone appeared a few times.

This receptor was identified in a young man with COVID-19, enrolled during active disease. This chain joins TRBV9 and TRBJ1-3, with 12 bases that match TRBD1. Material: peripheral blood. The CDR3 nucleotides are TGTGCCAGCAGCGTAGCGGGGACAGGGGGCCCGGAGGGAAACACCATATATTTT. Its protein product is CASSVAGTGGPEGNTIYF. Complete variable domain (other parts from reference TRBV9 and TRBJ1-3): DSGVTQTPKHLITATGQRVTLRCSPRSGDLSVYWYQQSLDQGLQFLIQYYNGEERAKGNILERFSAQQFPDLHSELNLSSLELGDSALYFCASSVAGTGGPEGNTIYFGEGSWLTVV.